One sample yielded the 5 T cell receptor beta chains listed below, sequenced in a study of cytomegalovirus exposure and HLA in healthy donors. The PCR made use of 60 Vbeta and 13 Jbeta primers. Sequenced by immunoSEQ multiplex PCR; TCRdb stores in-frame clones only, minus some. Of approximately 150,000 clones listed, around 73% are singletons. The sequenced material came from PBMCs. Receptors originate from a female donor in good health and CMV-seronegative.

CDR3 nucleotides: TGTGCCAGCAGCTTACTAGCGGGGCGGCTCCAAGAGACCCAGTACTTC. It is translated as CASSLLAGRLQETQYF. The V call is TRBV11-2, the J call TRBJ2-5, with 9 bases lining up with TRBD2. The V gene end was trimmed by 2 bases and the J gene end by 1 base; junction bases not matched to a gene: 5. The CDR3 has 16 amino acids. The V gene's germline CDR1 is SGHAT and CDR2 FQNNGV.

A note on this clone: Other DNA sequences in this specimen translate into the identical CDR3. The chain uses TRBV9 and TRBJ1-2; 9 nucleotides line up with TRBD1. CDR1 and CDR2 from the germline V gene are SGDLS and YYNGEE. CDR3 length: 15 amino acids. J was trimmed by 3 bases and V by 0 bases; bases with no gene match: 3. This CDR3 reads CASSVGTGGDYGYTF. In DNA, the CDR3 is TGTGCCAGCAGCGTAGGAACAGGGGGCGACTATGGCTACACCTTC.

The rearrangement links TRBV7-8 to TRBJ1-1; 8 positions match TRBD1. Germline CDR1 SGHVS, CDR2 FQNEAQ. CDR3 length: 15 residues. The J segment lost 4 bases and the V segment lost 5 bases, leaving 9 bases of the junction unmatched. Here the CDR3 reads CASSVDRGGSTEAFF. The CDR3 nucleotides are TGTGCCAGCAGCGTTGACAGGGGAGGAAGCACTGAAGCTTTCTTT.

The chain is built from TRBV7-3 and TRBJ1-2, with D possibly being TRBD1 (5 bases). V lost 1 base and J lost 7, with 10 bases in between. The CDR3 spans 13 residues. The germline V gene has CDR1 SGHTA and CDR2 FQGTGA. The CDR3 sequence: CASSLKGEGGYTF. DNA for the CDR3: TGTGCCAGCAGCTTAAAAGGGGAAGGTGGCTACACCTTC.

This clone has a handful of counts. The V and J genes are TRBV2 and TRBJ1-1; D unresolved. This CDR3 has 14 amino acids. Germline V gives CDR1 SNHLY, CDR2 FYNNEI. V gave up 8 bases and J gave up 1 base, with 14 bases separating them. The CDR3 nucleotides read TGTGCCAGCCTGTGGGGAGGTGGGAACACTGAAGCTTTCTTT. Translation: CASLWGGGNTEAFF. Looking up the rest from reference TRBV2 and TRBJ1-1 gives the full variable domain: EPEVTQTPSHQVTQMGQEVILRCVPISNHLYFYWYRQILGQKVEFLVSFYNNEISEKSEIFDDQFSVERPDGSNFTLKIRSTKLEDSAMYFCASLWGGGNTEAFFGQGTRLTVV.